These 29 T cell receptor beta chains originate from one sample sequenced in a study of Ad26.COV2.S vaccination and SARS-CoV-2 variants. The sample's treatment: about 20 received Ad26.COV2.S at low or high dose, single or two shots; several received placebo; per-sample allocation not given. All samples were drawn on day 63, counting from the first vaccine or placebo injection. Generated by immunoSEQ multiplex PCR, the TCRdb table keeps only in-frame clones and is missing some. The table records some 500,000 clones, 89% of them present only once. The sample here was peripheral blood, taken in a trial of Ad26.COV2.S vaccine versus placebo. Every receptor here comes from a person between 18 and 59 years old who received the Ad26.COV2.S COVID-19 vaccine or a placebo.

The chain couples TRBV6-6 to TRBJ2-2; 8 bases are a match to TRBD1. The CDR3 has 15 residues. Trimming at V came to 0 bases and at J to 6 bases, leaving 3 bases not matched to a gene. CDR1 is MNHNY and CDR2 is SVGAGI in the germline V gene (reference sequence). The CDR3 DNA follows: TGTGCCAGCAGTTACTCCCACAGGGGGTCCGGGGAGCTGTTTTTT. The encoded protein is CASSYSHRGSGELFF.

The gene calls are TRBV19 and TRBJ2-5; possibly TRBD2 for D (7 bases). The germline V and J ends were trimmed by 6 bases and 4 bases, with 15 bases remaining between them. The CDR3 runs 14 residues. Germline V gene sequence: CDR1 LNHDA, CDR2 SQIVND (reference sequence). The CDR3, as DNA: TGTGCCAGTAGAAGGGGGGGACTGCCAGAGACCCAGTACTTC. Amino acid sequence: CASRRGGLPETQYF.

The chain employs TRBV28 and TRBJ1-3; D uncertain. V was trimmed by 1 base and J by 3 bases, leaving 4 bases between them. Germline values: CDR1 MDHEN, CDR2 SYDVKM. The CDR3 loop spans 13 amino acids. The CDR3: CASSLSGGNTIYF. The DNA of the CDR3 is TGTGCCAGCAGTTTATCGGGTGGAAACACCATATATTTT.

As regards this clone: The same CDR3 also results from other DNA sequences found in this sample. The chain carries TRBV18 and TRBJ1-1, with D hard to call. Trimming left V 2 bases short and J 3 bases short, with 1 base between. Per the germline V gene, CDR1 is KGHSH and CDR2 is LQKENI. This CDR3 has 11 amino acids. CDR3 coding DNA: TGTGCCAGCTCACCAGACACTGAAGCTTTCTTT. Translation gives CASSPDTEAFF.

The V and J genes are TRBV12-3 or TRBV12-4 and TRBJ1-2; possible D gene TRBD1, 6 bases. The CDR3 spans 12 residues. Deletions cut 5 bases from V and 4 bases from J, with 8 bases between. This CDR3 is CASSMTGYGYTF. The CDR3, as DNA: TGTGCCAGCAGTATGACAGGCTATGGCTACACCTTC.

In the case of this clone: Different DNA sequences within this sample yield the same CDR3. DNA of the CDR3: TGCAGCGTTGGCGCAGGGAATGGCTACACCTTC. Protein: CSVGAGNGYTF. The J gene is TRBJ1-2, the V gene TRBV29-1; perhaps TRBD1 as D (5 bases). Trimming took 4 bases from V and 6 from J, leaving 9 bases between them. Germline V gene data show CDR1 as SQVTM and CDR2 as ANQGSEA. The CDR3 extends over 11 amino acids.

J is TRBJ2-2 and V is TRBV7-3; D might be TRBD2 (5 bases). The CDR3 is 14 amino acids. CDR1 SGHTA and CDR2 FQGTGA come from the germline V gene. V lost 6 bases and J 7 bases, leaving 15 bases between the germline ends. The CDR3 protein is CASSHLTRGGELFF. The CDR3 nucleotides read TGTGCCAGCAGTCACCTCACACGGGGCGGGGAGCTGTTTTTT.

The J gene is TRBJ2-1, the V gene TRBV6-6; D is unresolved. Germline assignment: CDR1 MNHNY and CDR2 SVGAGI (reference sequence). The V and J ends lost 6 bases and 7 bases respectively, with 4 bases between them. The CDR3 is made up of 10 amino acids. The DNA of the CDR3 is TGTGCCAGCAGGGATAATGAGCAGTTCTTC. Translation: CASRDNEQFF.

This clone came up a few times. This rearrangement joins TRBV27 to TRBJ1-6; the D is unclear. The CDR3 has 12 amino acids. Germline V CDR1 and CDR2: MNHEY, SMNVEV (reference sequence). Written as DNA, the CDR3 is TGTGGGGCAGGCGTCTATAATTCACCCCTCCACTTT. Its translation is CGAGVYNSPLHF.

This rearrangement joins TRBV4-1 to TRBJ2-6; D unclear. The ends were cut back, 2 bases at V and 0 bases at J, with 5 bases in the middle. Germline lookup yields CDR1 MGHRA and CDR2 YSYEKL. This CDR3 comprises 15 residues. The CDR3 nucleotides are TGCGCCAGCAGCCAACCTGTCTCTGGGGCCAACGTCCTGACTTTC. Protein product: CASSQPVSGANVLTF.

This chain uses TRBV2 with TRBJ1-4, with TRBD1 matching 10 bases. Germline V gene lookup returns CDR1 SNHLY and CDR2 FYNNEI. V shed 11 bases and J 10 bases; nucleotides not matched to a gene: 10. This CDR3 has 13 residues. CDR3 region: CAGTGDALGKLFF. CDR3 bases: TGTGCCGGGACAGGGGATGCCCTCGGAAAACTGTTTTTT. The complete variable domain, with remaining parts taken from reference TRBV2 and TRBJ1-4, reads EPEVTQTPSHQVTQMGQEVILRCVPISNHLYFYWYRQILGQKVEFLVSFYNNEISEKSEIFDDQFSVERPDGSNFTLKIRSTKLEDSAMYFCAGTGDALGKLFFGSGTQLSVL.

The chain has TRBV5-1 and TRBJ2-5; TRBD1 matches at 8 bases. Germline V gene data show CDR1 as SGHRS and CDR2 as YFSETQ. There are 14 residues in the CDR3. V shed 4 bases, J shed 5 bases, and the junction held 7 bases outside the gene matches. The CDR3 protein is CASSSAQGVETQYF. The CDR3 nucleotides read TGCGCCAGCAGCAGCGCACAGGGGGTTGAGACCCAGTACTTC.

V gene TRBV5-1 combines with J gene TRBJ2-5; D unclear. Germline CDR1 is SGHRS and CDR2 is YFSETQ. V was pared by 0 bases and J by 3 bases, with 9 bases between. This CDR3 spans 14 amino acids. This CDR3 reads CASSLVSQEETQYF. For the CDR3, the DNA is TGCGCCAGCAGCTTGGTGTCCCAGGAAGAGACCCAGTACTTC.

The chain links TRBV19 to TRBJ1-1; TRBD1 might be the D (5 bases). CDR3 size: 13 residues. CDR1 LNHDA and CDR2 SQIVND come from the germline V gene (reference sequence). The V and J ends lost 7 bases and 1 base respectively, with 10 bases between them. CDR3 coding DNA: TGTGCCAGTAAAGTGACAGCGAACACTGAAGCTTTCTTT. Amino acids: CASKVTANTEAFF.

This chain connects TRBV28 to TRBJ2-2; perhaps D is TRBD1 or TRBD2 (7 bases each). Trimming removed 5 bases from V and 3 bases from J, with 22 bases in between. The germline CDR1 and CDR2 sequences are MDHEN and SYDVKM. CDR3 length: 18 amino acids. The CDR3 sequence: CASSPPTGRDKDTGELFF. The CDR3 nucleotides are TGTGCCAGCAGTCCCCCGACAGGGAGGGATAAGGACACCGGGGAGCTGTTTTTT.

The chain carries TRBV7-9 and TRBJ1-1; D is undetermined. The CDR3 loop spans 13 amino acids. Trimming took 3 bases from V and 5 from J, leaving 10 bases between them. The germline V gene encodes CDR1 SEHNR and CDR2 FQNEAQ (reference sequence). The CDR3 sequence is CASSLGGLTEAFF. CDR3 coding DNA: TGTGCCAGCAGCTTGGGCGGGTTGACTGAAGCTTTCTTT.

This clone came up a few times. This chain connects TRBV6-5 to TRBJ1-4; D is unresolved. The CDR3 loop spans 14 amino acids. Germline values: CDR1 MNHEY, CDR2 SVGAGI. The V end was cut by 4 bases, the J end by 8 bases, with 14 bases between. CDR3 DNA sequence: TGTGCCAGCAGTTGGGGTTCAAAGAGGGAAAAACTGTTTTTT. It specifies CASSWGSKREKLFF.

CDR3 in amino acids: CASSLASAFFNYGYTF. CDR3 nucleotides: TGTGCCAGCAGCTTGGCCTCGGCATTTTTTAACTATGGCTACACCTTC. This chain uses TRBV5-6 with TRBJ1-2, with D unclear. The germline V gene encodes CDR1 SGHDT and CDR2 YYEEEE. There are 16 residues in the CDR3. Trimming cost V 0 bases and J 1 base, with 13 bases left between them. Full variable domain (remainder filled in from reference TRBV5-6 and TRBJ1-2): DAGVTQSPTHLIKTRGQQVTLRCSPKSGHDTVSWYQQALGQGPQFIFQYYEEEERQRGNFPDRFSGHQFPNYSSELNVNALLLGDSALYLCASSLASAFFNYGYTFGSGTRLTVV.

The chain recombines TRBV7-9 with TRBJ2-5; 9 bases line up with TRBD1. The V gene end was trimmed by 4 bases and the J gene end by 5 bases; junction bases not matched to a gene: 8. CDR3 length: 15 residues. Germline CDR1 reads SEHNR; CDR2 reads FQNEAQ (reference sequence). The CDR3 sequence is CASSSYPQGAETQYF. The CDR3, as DNA: TGTGCCAGCAGCTCATACCCACAGGGGGCCGAGACCCAGTACTTC. The whole variable domain, remainder taken from reference TRBV7-9 and TRBJ2-5, is DTGVSQNPRHKITKRGQNVTFRCDPISEHNRLYWYRQTLGQGPEFLTYFQNEAQLEKSRLLSDRFSAERPKGSFSTLEIQRTEQGDSAMYLCASSSYPQGAETQYFGPGTRLLVL.

This clone was seen a single time. The gene calls are TRBV21-1 and TRBJ1-4; the DNA was not compared with TRBD1, the D call given in the table. TRBV21-1 is marked as a pseudogene. The CDR3 totals 17 residues. Here the CDR3 reads CASSKESNGQGTEKLFF. The CDR3 bases are TGTGCCAGCAGCAAAGAAAGCAATGGCCAGGGGACAGAAAAACTGTTTTTT.

The V and J genes are TRBV27 and TRBJ1-4; D might be TRBD1 (5 bases). Deletions cut 7 bases from V and 8 bases from J, with 14 bases between. The CDR3 consists of 13 residues. Looked up from germline, CDR1 is MNHEY and CDR2 is SMNVEV (reference sequence). The CDR3 protein is CASKWRGGEKLFF. CDR3 in DNA: TGTGCCAGCAAATGGAGGGGTGGGGAAAAACTGTTTTTT.

The gene calls are TRBV5-4 and TRBJ2-2; maybe TRBD2 (9 bases). CDR1 SGHNT and CDR2 YYREEE come from the germline V gene (reference sequence). The CDR3 sequence is 17 residues long. V was shortened by 4 bases and J by 2 bases, with 18 bases between the two germline ends. CDR3 loop: CASSPRGLAGNTGELFF. The CDR3 DNA sequence: TGTGCCAGCAGCCCCAGGGGGCTAGCGGGAAACACCGGGGAGCTGTTTTTT.

This clone came up a few times. The V gene is TRBV11-2, the J gene TRBJ2-7; TRBD1 might be the D (5 bases). V lost 3 bases, J lost 1 base, and 10 bases lay in between. Per the germline V gene, CDR1 is SGHAT and CDR2 is FQNNGV. The CDR3 is 14 amino acids. This CDR3 is CASSFETESYEQYF. The CDR3 nucleotides read TGTGCCAGCAGCTTTGAGACAGAGTCCTACGAGCAGTACTTC.

J is TRBJ2-2 and V is TRBV11-2, with 9 bases that match TRBD2. V shed 5 bases, J shed 8 bases, and the junction held 12 bases outside the gene matches. CDR3 length: 16 residues. Germline V gene sequence: CDR1 SGHAT, CDR2 FQNNGV. The CDR3 region has the DNA TGTGCCAGCAGCGCCCGACTAGCGGCCGAAGGGGGGGAGCTGTTTTTT. Protein product: CASSARLAAEGGELFF. The full variable domain, its missing parts supplied by reference TRBV11-2 and TRBJ2-2, is EAGVAQSPRYKIIEKRQSVAFWCNPISGHATLYWYQQILGQGPKLLIQFQNNGVVDDSQLPKDRFSAERLKGVDSTLKIQPAKLEDSAVYLCASSARLAAEGGELFFGEGSRLTVL.

V gene TRBV30 combines with J gene TRBJ2-5; D remains ambiguous. This CDR3 has 13 amino acids. The V gene's germline CDR1 is GTSNPN and CDR2 SVGIG (reference sequence). The V end was cut by 1 base, the J end by 7 bases, with 13 bases between. The CDR3 region is CAWSGAVGVTQYF. The CDR3 DNA sequence: TGTGCCTGGAGTGGTGCAGTGGGTGTGACCCAGTACTTC. Together with reference TRBV30 and TRBJ2-5, the CDR3 gives the full variable domain: SQTIHQWPATLVQPVGSPLSLECTVEGTSNPNLYWYRQAAGRGLQLLFYSVGIGQISSEVPQNLSASRPQDRQFILSSKKLLLSDSGFYLCAWSGAVGVTQYFGPGTRLLVL.

The chain carries TRBV7-2 and TRBJ2-5, with TRBD2 identical over 10 bases. The germline V gene has CDR1 SGHTA and CDR2 FQGNSA. V gave up 1 base and J gave up 3 bases; unmatched junction bases: 5. This CDR3 has 16 residues. CDR3 sequence reads: CASSLGGLAGEETQYF. CDR3 DNA sequence: TGTGCCAGCAGCTTAGGGGGGCTAGCGGGAGAAGAGACCCAGTACTTC.

This clone showed up just once. The chain combines TRBV20-1 with TRBJ1-1, with D perhaps TRBD1 (6 bases). Trimming took off 8 bases at V and 8 bases at J, with 9 bases between the two ends. CDR3 length: 9 amino acids. The V gene's germline CDR1 is DFQATT and CDR2 SNEGSKA (reference sequence). Here the CDR3 reads CSYRAEAFF. DNA for the CDR3: TGCAGTTACAGGGCCGAAGCTTTCTTT.

The V call is TRBV18, the J call TRBJ1-2; possibly TRBD1 for D (6 bases). V shed 3 bases and J shed 5 bases, with 16 bases lying between them. Germline assignment: CDR1 KGHSH and CDR2 LQKENI. This CDR3 spans 15 amino acids. The CDR3 loop is CASSPYREIGYGYTF. The CDR3 nucleotides are TGTGCCAGCTCACCGTACAGGGAGATTGGTTATGGCTACACCTTC. The variable domain in full, with the rest retrieved from reference TRBV18 and TRBJ1-2, is NAGVMQNPRHLVRRRGQEARLRCSPMKGHSHVYWYRQLPEEGLKFMVYLQKENIIDESGMPKERFSAEFPKEGPSILRIQQVVRGDSAAYFCASSPYREIGYGYTFGSGTRLTVV.

The rearrangement links TRBV7-9 to TRBJ1-4; D unclear. V gave up 4 bases and J gave up 1 base, with 7 bases separating them. Germline CDR1 and CDR2: SEHNR and FQNEAQ (reference sequence). The CDR3 is 14 amino acids. The DNA of the CDR3 is TGTGCCAGCAGCTCACCTCTAACTAATGAAAAACTGTTTTTT. Its protein is CASSSPLTNEKLFF.